The text below deals with one TCR beta chain. The data derive from a study of blood T cell dynamics during melanoma immunotherapy. Sample time point: week 3, after first cycle of checkpoint inhibitor. Samples come from before therapy and from week 3 after the first blockade cycle. Assay: immunoSEQ multiplex PCR; the TCRdb copy retains only in-frame clones and omits some. This repertoire shows around 140 clones, roughly four fifths found once; its top ten account for 10% to 15%. V dropped 2 bases and J dropped 2 bases, with 13 bases sitting between them. The CDR3 is 16 residues long. Germline loops: CDR1 SGDLS, CDR2 YYNGEE.

The TCR sequence derives from a human donor with melanoma. The chain carries TRBV9 and TRBJ1-4; D gene uncertain. Material: cell-free DNA from blood, obtained from a patient treated with checkpoint blockade. CDR3 nucleotide sequence: TGTGCCAGCAGCGTCGGCGGGCCTCGGACTAATGAAAAACTGTTTTTT. It translates to CASSVGGPRTNEKLFF.